Listed below are T cell receptor beta chains from one sample, sequenced in a study of cytomegalovirus exposure and HLA in healthy donors. Clones were read by immunoSEQ multiplex PCR, and TCRdb kept only the in-frame ones, dropping some. There are 120,000 to 150,000 clones in the sample; around nine tenths occur only once, and roughly 9% lies in the top ten. The sample taken for sequencing was PBMCs. These receptors came from a man aged 18 to 29 in good health and CMV-seropositive. Both conserved end residues are part of each CDR3. Each record gives: V gene, D gene, CDR3 length, clone size, J gene, CDR3 DNA, CDR3 protein. D genes are given only for firm matches. Expanded clones are given a class, and other clones once, few, many or no size at all.

TRBV5-1	TRBD2	16	NA	TRBJ2-1	TGCGCCAGCAGCCTGTCTAGCGGGACGGGCCACAATGAGCAGTTCTTC	CASSLSSGTGHNEQFF
TRBV27	NA	13	NA	TRBJ2-1	TGTGCCACGCTCATCCAAGGAGGCCATGAGCAGTTCTTC	CATLIQGGHEQFF
TRBV5-1	NA	14	NA	TRBJ1-1	TGCGCCAGCAGCTTGCAATACGGGAACACTGAAGCTTTCTTT	CASSLQYGNTEAFF
TRBV6-6	TRBD1	16	few	TRBJ1-5	TGTGCCAGCGGGGACAGGGATGATTATAGCAATCAGCCCCAGCATTTT	CASGDRDDYSNQPQHF
TRBV7-7	TRBD1	16	NA	TRBJ2-1	TGTGCCAGCAGCCCCACCGGGGTGGGACAGGTCAATGAGCAGTTCTTC	CASSPTGVGQVNEQFF
TRBV5-1	NA	16	NA	TRBJ1-1	TGCGCCAGCAGCTTGAGGGCGACGGGGAGGAACACTGAAGCTTTCTTT	CASSLRATGRNTEAFF
TRBV19	TRBD1	16	NA	TRBJ1-6	TGTGCCAGTAGTATAGGAGGGACAGGGGAAAATTCACCCCTCCACTTT	CASSIGGTGENSPLHF
TRBV7-6	NA	14	NA	TRBJ2-3	TGTGCCAGCAGCTTGGTCACTAGCACAGATACGCAGTATTTT	CASSLVTSTDTQYF
TRBV6-5	TRBD1	15	NA	TRBJ2-7	TGTGCCAGCAGTCGACCCGGACAGGGACTCTACGAGCAGTACTTC	CASSRPGQGLYEQYF
TRBV29-1	TRBD1	16	once	TRBJ2-3	TGCAGCGTATCCGGGACAGGGGCCTTGGGGACAGATACGCAGTATTTT	CSVSGTGALGTDTQYF
TRBV25-1	TRBD1	14	few	TRBJ1-6	TGTGCCAGCAGTATGACAGGGGTAAATTCACCCCTCCACTTT	CASSMTGVNSPLHF
TRBV6-5	NA	16	NA	TRBJ1-2	TGTGCCAGCAGTTACTCTCACCCGGGGGATAACTATGGCTACACCTTC	CASSYSHPGDNYGYTF
TRBV7-6	NA	15	NA	TRBJ2-1	TGTGCCAGCACACCTAGCAGATTAAGTCACAATGAGCAGTTCTTC	CASTPSRLSHNEQFF
TRBV12-5	NA	11	NA	TRBJ1-3	TGTGCTAGTGGGAGTGGAAACACCATATATTTT	CASGSGNTIYF
TRBV5-1	TRBD1	15	once	TRBJ2-7	TGCGCCAGCAGCTTGGCCCCAGGGGGATCGTACGAGCAGTACTTC	CASSLAPGGSYEQYF
TRBV19	NA	11	NA	TRBJ1-2	TGTGCCAGTAGTATCCGGGGAAGCTACACCTTC	CASSIRGSYTF
TRBV19	NA	15	many	TRBJ2-1	TGTGCCAGTAGTATAGAGGGGAGCTCCTACAATGAGCAGTTCTTC	CASSIEGSSYNEQFF
TRBV27	TRBD2	15	NA	TRBJ2-7	TGTGCCAGCAGTTTGGCTAGCGGGACCACCTACGAGCAGTACTTC	CASSLASGTTYEQYF
TRBV5-1	TRBD1	16	few	TRBJ2-1	TGCGCCAGCAGCTTGCCCGGGACAGGGGCCTACAATGAGCAGTTCTTC	CASSLPGTGAYNEQFF
TRBV30	NA	16	once	TRBJ2-2	TGTGCCTGGAGTGTACGTGGGAGACGTTTCACCGGGGAGCTGTTTTTT	CAWSVRGRRFTGELFF
TRBV29-1	NA	12	NA	TRBJ1-1	TGCAGCGAGGCACAGGGAGGGACTGAAGCTTTCTTT	CSEAQGGTEAFF
TRBV6-1	NA	14	few	TRBJ2-7	TGTGCCAGCAGTGAAGCTGGCGGCTCCTACGAGCAGTACTTC	CASSEAGGSYEQYF
TRBV5-1	NA	14	NA	TRBJ2-7	TGCGCCAGCAGCTGGACTCTGAGTACTTACGAGCAGTACTTC	CASSWTLSTYEQYF
TRBV27	NA	14	NA	TRBJ2-3	TGTGCCAGCAGTTTAGGTAGGGGAACAGATACGCAGTATTTT	CASSLGRGTDTQYF
TRBV7-2	NA	14	NA	TRBJ2-7	TGTGCCAGCAGCTTAGCTGGGGCGGGGTACGAGCAGTACTTC	CASSLAGAGYEQYF
TRBV30	NA	13	NA	TRBJ1-1	TGTGCCTTGGAGGGTGGAGCGAACACTGAAGCTTTCTTT	CALEGGANTEAFF
TRBV9	TRBD2	15	NA	TRBJ2-7	TGTGCCAGCAGCGTAGGCGGGACTAGCTCCTACGAGCAGTACTTC	CASSVGGTSSYEQYF
TRBV6-5	NA	12	NA	TRBJ1-2	TGTGCCAGCAATGGAGGGAACTATGGCTACACCTTC	CASNGGNYGYTF
TRBV6-5	TRBD1	13	NA	TRBJ2-3	TGTGCCAGCAGACAGGGGGCGTCAGATACGCAGTATTTT	CASRQGASDTQYF
TRBV6-5	NA	14	NA	TRBJ2-5	TGTGCCAGCAGTCCCAGACTACACCAAGAGACCCAGTACTTC	CASSPRLHQETQYF